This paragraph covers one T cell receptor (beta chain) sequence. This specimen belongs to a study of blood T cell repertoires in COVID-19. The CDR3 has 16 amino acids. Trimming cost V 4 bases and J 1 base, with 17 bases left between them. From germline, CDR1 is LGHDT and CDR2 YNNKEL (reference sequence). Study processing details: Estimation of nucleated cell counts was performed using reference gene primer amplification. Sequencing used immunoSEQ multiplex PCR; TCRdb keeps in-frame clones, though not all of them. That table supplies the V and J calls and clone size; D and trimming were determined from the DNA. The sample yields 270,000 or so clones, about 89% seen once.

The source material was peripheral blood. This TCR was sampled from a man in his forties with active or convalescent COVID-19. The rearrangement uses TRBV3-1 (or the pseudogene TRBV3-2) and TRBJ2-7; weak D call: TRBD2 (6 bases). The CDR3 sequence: CASSPGRAGRSYEQYF. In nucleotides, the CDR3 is TGTGCCAGCAGCCCCGGAAGGGCGGGACGGTCCTACGAGCAGTACTTC.